The T cell receptor beta chain described here comes from a study of blood T cell repertoires in COVID-19. Study-level background: Whether acute or convalescent, the COVID-19 samples came from the United States, Italy and Spain.

Trimming shortened V by 2 bases and J by 4 bases, and 12 bases separated the two germline ends. Germline loops: CDR1 LGHDT, CDR2 YNNKEL (reference sequence). The CDR3 sequence is 14 residues long. Sequencing used immunoSEQ multiplex PCR; TCRdb keeps in-frame clones, though not all of them. The sample yields fewer than 400,000 clones, roughly 87% seen once. Specimen: PBMCs or T cells enriched from blood (not recorded which). The V call is TRBV3-1 (or the pseudogene TRBV3-2), the J call TRBJ2-7; D may be TRBD2 (5 bases). The TCR sequence derives from a woman between 18 and 29 years old who had recovered from COVID-19. CDR3 in amino acids: CASSQRRQLYEQYF. The CDR3 DNA sequence: TGTGCCAGCAGCCAAAGGAGGCAACTATACGAGCAGTACTTC.